This T cell receptor beta chain was obtained from a study of cytomegalovirus exposure and HLA in healthy donors. Background on the study: Of the donors genotyped, several hundred in all, 81% fell in the Caucasian-associated ancestry cluster. General study findings and limits: In a later analysis, V- and J-gene trimming of beta chains associated with a DCLRE1C missense variant, replicated independently. In a later analysis, CMV-associated beta chains were mostly HLA-associated, it appeared. There were some public TCRs occurring in many donors, but most TCR sequences were rare.

Germline V gene data show CDR1 as SGHTA and CDR2 as FQGNSA. CDR3 length equals 15 residues. Germline trimming cut 0 bases from V and 5 bases from J; bases unmatched to any gene: 3. Comment on this clone: Its antigen is undetermined.

PCR involved 60 Vbeta and 13 Jbeta primers. TCRdb keeps only in-frame clones here, not all; method: immunoSEQ multiplex PCR. The sample holds around 200,000 clones, 75% to 80% seen once. The sequencing sample was made of PBMCs. The sequence came from a man between 18 and 29 years old in good health and CMV-seronegative. The chain carries TRBV7-2 and TRBJ2-1; 8 nucleotides match TRBD1. CDR3 DNA: TGTGCCAGCAGCTTAGCGGGGACAGGTCACAATGAGCAGTTCTTC. This encodes CASSLAGTGHNEQFF.